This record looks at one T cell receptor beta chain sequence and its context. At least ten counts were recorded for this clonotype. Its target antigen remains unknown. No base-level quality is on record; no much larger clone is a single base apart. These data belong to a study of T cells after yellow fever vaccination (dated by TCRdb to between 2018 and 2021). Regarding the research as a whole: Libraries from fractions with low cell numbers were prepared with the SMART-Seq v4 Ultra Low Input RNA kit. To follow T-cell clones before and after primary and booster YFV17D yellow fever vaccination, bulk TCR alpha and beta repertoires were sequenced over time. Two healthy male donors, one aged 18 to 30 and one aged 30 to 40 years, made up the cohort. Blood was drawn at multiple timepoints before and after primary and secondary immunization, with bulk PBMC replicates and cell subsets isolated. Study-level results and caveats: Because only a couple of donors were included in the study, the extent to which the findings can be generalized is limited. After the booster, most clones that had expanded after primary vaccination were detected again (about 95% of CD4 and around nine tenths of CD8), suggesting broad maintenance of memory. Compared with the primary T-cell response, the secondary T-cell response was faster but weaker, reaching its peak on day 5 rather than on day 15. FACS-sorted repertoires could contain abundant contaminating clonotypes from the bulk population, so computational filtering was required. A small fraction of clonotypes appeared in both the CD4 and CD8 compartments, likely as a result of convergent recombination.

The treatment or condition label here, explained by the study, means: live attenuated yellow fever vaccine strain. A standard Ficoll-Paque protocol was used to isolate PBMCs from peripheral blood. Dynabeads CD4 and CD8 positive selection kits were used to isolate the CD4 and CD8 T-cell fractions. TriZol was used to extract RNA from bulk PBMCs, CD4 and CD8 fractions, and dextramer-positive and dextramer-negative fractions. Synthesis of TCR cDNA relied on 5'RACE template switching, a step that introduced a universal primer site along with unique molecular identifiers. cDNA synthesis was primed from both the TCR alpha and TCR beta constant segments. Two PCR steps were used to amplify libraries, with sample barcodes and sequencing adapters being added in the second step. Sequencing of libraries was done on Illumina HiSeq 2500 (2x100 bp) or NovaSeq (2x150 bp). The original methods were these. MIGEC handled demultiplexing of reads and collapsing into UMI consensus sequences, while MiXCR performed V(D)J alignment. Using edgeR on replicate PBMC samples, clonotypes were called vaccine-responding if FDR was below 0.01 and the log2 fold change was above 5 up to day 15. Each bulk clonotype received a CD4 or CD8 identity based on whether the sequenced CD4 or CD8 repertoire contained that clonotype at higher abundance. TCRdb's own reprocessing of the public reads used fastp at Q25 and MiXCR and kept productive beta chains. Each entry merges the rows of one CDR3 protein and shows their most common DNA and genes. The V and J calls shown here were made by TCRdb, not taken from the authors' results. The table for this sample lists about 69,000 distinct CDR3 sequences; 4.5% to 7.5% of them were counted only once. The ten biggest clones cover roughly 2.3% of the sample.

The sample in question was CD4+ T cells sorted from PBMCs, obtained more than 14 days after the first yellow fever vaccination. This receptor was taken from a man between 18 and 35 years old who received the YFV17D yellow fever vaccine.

The DNA reads TGCGCCAGCAGCTTGACAGAGAGCTCCTACGAGCAGTACTTC. Its protein reads: CASSLTESSYEQYF. The V and J segments used are TRBV5-1 and TRBJ2-7; no D gene call is confident. Relative to germline, V is 1 base shorter and J is 0 bases shorter, with 8 bases between their ends. The CDR3 numbers 14 residues from cysteine through phenylalanine. CDR3 DNA only is kept here, 42 bases in frame from base 1. The germline V gene encodes CDR1 SGHRS and CDR2 YFSETQ.